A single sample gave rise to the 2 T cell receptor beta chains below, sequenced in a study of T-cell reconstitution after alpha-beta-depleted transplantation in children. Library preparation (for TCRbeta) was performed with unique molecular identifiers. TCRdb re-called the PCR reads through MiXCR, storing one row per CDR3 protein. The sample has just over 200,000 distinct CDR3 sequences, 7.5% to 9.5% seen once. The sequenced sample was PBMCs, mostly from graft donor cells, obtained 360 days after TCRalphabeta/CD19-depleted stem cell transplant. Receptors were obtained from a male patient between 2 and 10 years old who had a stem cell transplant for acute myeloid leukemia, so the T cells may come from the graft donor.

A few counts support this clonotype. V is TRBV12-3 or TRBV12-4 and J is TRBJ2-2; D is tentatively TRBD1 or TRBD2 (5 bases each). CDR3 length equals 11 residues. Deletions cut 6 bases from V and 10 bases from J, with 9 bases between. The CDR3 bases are TGTGCCAGCAGCGGGGCCGTGGAGCTGTTTTTT. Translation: CASSGAVELFF.

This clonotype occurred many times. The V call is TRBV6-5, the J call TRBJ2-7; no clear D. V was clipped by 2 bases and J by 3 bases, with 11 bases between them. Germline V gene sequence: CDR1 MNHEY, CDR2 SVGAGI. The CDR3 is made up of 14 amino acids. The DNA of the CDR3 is TGTGCCAGCAGTTACGGAAGGGTCGACTACGAGCAGTACTTC. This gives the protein CASSYGRVDYEQYF.